This TCR beta chain derives from a study of T-cell memory formation after mild COVID-19. Study-level background: Most TCR clusters belonged to a single donor. Study results and limitations: The appearance of some responding clones in pre-infection memory suggested that cross-reactive memory joined. Shrinking CD4+ clones were chiefly CM and EM; CD8+ ones were chiefly EMRA.

Amplification by 5'RACE using constant-segment primers produced TCR alpha and TCR beta cDNA libraries that carried sample barcodes and UMIs. TCRdb used MiXCR to reprocess the 5' RACE reads, holding one entry per CDR3 protein. The data contain fewer than 400,000 distinct CDR3 sequences, about 15% of them singletons. This clonotype was counted ten times or more. Its target is not known. CDR1 is MNHEY and CDR2 is SMNVEV in the germline V gene (reference sequence). Trimming removed 7 bases at V and 7 bases at J, with 31 bases between. The CDR3 runs to 18 residues. The chain recombines TRBV27 with TRBJ1-2; tentative D call: TRBD1 (5 bases). The sample taken for sequencing was PBMCs or a T cell subset sorted from them (not recorded which). The clonotype was recovered from a man younger than 35 who had mild COVID-19 (a few samples of this study predate the infection). Cell type and time point are not known. The DNA of the CDR3 is TGTGCCAGCACCAAGGACCCGGACAATCATCCGGTCAGCGGTGGCTACACCTTC. Translation gives CASTKDPDNHPVSGGYTF.